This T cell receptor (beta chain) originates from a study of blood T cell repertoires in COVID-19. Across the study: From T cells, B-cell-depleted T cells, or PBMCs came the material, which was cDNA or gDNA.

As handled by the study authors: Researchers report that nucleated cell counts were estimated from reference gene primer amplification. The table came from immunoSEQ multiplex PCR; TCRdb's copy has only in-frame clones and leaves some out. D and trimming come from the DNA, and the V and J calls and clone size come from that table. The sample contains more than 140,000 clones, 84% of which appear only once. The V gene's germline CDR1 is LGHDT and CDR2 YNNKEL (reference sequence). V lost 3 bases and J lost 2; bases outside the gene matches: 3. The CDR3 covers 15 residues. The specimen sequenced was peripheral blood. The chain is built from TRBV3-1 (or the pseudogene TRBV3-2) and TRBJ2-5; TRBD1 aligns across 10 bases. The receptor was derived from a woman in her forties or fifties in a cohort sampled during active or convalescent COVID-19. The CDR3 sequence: CASSQVDRGQETQYF. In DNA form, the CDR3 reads TGTGCCAGCAGCCAGGTGGACAGGGGGCAAGAGACCCAGTACTTC.